A single sample gave rise to the 20 T cell receptor beta chains below, sequenced in a study of T-cell reconstitution after alpha-beta-depleted transplantation in children (dated by TCRdb to 2016 to 2017). Library generation was performed with PCR. The run used an Illumina HiSeq 2500. To normalize quantification of the TCRbeta repertoire, the TCR libraries were built with molecular barcoding that relied on unique molecular identifiers. Using fastp trimming at Q25 and MiXCR clonotype assembly, TCRdb reanalyzed the public sequencing data and kept in-frame beta chains. For every CDR3 protein sequence, its rows merge into one entry that carries the most common genes and DNA. This sample holds a few hundred thousand distinct CDR3 sequences; about 17% were observed only once. 3.3% of the sample is held by the ten biggest clonotypes. This specimen was PBMCs from the stem cell graft donor, taken from the stem cell graft. Every receptor here comes from a human donor who donated a stem cell graft to a child with acute lymphoblastic leukemia.

This clonotype turned up a few times. V and J are TRBV5-4 and TRBJ1-1; no clear D. V was trimmed by 4 bases and J by 4 bases, leaving 14 bases between them. CDR1 and CDR2 from the germline V gene are SGHNT and YYREEE (reference sequence). This CDR3 contains 14 residues. The CDR3 here is CASSGRTLTTEAFF. The CDR3 coding sequence is TGTGCCAGCAGCGGACGGACGCTTACCACTGAAGCTTTCTTT.

The chain uses TRBV20-1 and TRBJ2-7; no clear D gene. Trimming shortened V by 2 bases and J by 1 base, and 12 bases separated the two germline ends. CDR3 length: 14 amino acids. Per the germline V gene, CDR1 is DFQATT and CDR2 is SNEGSKA (reference sequence). The CDR3 reads CSARIGRMSYEQYF. In DNA form, the CDR3 reads TGCAGTGCTAGAATTGGGCGGATGTCCTACGAGCAGTACTTC.

This clonotype showed up just a few times. The V and J genes are TRBV5-4 and TRBJ1-5; 8 positions agree with TRBD1. CDR1 is SGHNT, CDR2 YYREEE, per germline (reference sequence). The CDR3 covers 19 residues. The V gene end was trimmed by 0 bases and the J gene end by 0 bases; junction bases not matched to a gene: 11. CDR3 region: CASSLVTGGGPYSNQPQHF. The CDR3 nucleotides read TGTGCCAGCAGCTTGGTTACAGGGGGAGGACCGTATAGCAATCAGCCCCAGCATTTT.

This sequence joins TRBV29-1 and TRBJ2-7, with TRBD1 matching over 8 bases. The CDR3 consists of 12 residues. The junction had 5 bases not matched to a gene; V was cut back by 5 bases and J by 5 bases. The germline CDR1 and CDR2 sequences are SQVTM and ANQGSEA. The CDR3 DNA sequence: TGCAGCGTTCACGGACAGGGTAACGAGCAGTACTTC. Protein: CSVHGQGNEQYF.

This clonotype came up a few times. The V gene is TRBV29-1, the J gene TRBJ2-7, with TRBD2 matching over 7 bases. V shed 6 bases, J shed 7 bases, and the junction held 9 bases outside the gene matches. Germline CDR1 is SQVTM and CDR2 is ANQGSEA. The CDR3 is 12 amino acids. The CDR3 loop is CSVTSRGKEQYF. CDR3 DNA: TGCAGCGTCACGTCGCGGGGGAAGGAGCAGTACTTC.

This clonotype was recorded a few times. This chain links TRBV3-1 with TRBJ2-1, with no clear D. Per germline, CDR1 LGHDT and CDR2 YNNKEL (reference sequence). This CDR3 spans 20 amino acids. Trimming took 4 bases from V and 0 from J, leaving 25 bases between them. The CDR3 here is CASSPMPSDHEKFSYNEQFF. Written as DNA, the CDR3 is TGTGCCAGCAGCCCGATGCCAAGCGACCACGAAAAATTCTCCTACAATGAGCAGTTCTTC.

Written as DNA, the CDR3 is TGTGCCAGCAGTCGGACAGGGGAGAATGAGCAGTTCTTC. It translates to CASSRTGENEQFF. V gene TRBV12-3 or TRBV12-4 combines with J gene TRBJ2-1, with 9 bases matching TRBD1. The CDR3 contains 13 residues. J lost 7 bases, V lost 5 bases, and 3 bases had no gene match.

The chain employs TRBV15 and TRBJ2-7; weak D call: TRBD1 (5 bases). V was pared by 0 bases and J by 2 bases, with 11 bases between. Germline CDR1 and CDR2: LNHNV and YYDKDF (reference sequence). The CDR3 is 15 amino acids. DNA of the CDR3: TGTGCCACCAGCAGAGAACAGGTACATGCCTACGAGCAGTACTTC. This gives the protein CATSREQVHAYEQYF.

V and J are TRBV21-1 and TRBJ2-7; whether TRBD2, the table's D call, matches the DNA was not checked. TRBV21-1 has pseudogene status. The CDR3 has 16 residues. CDR3 loop: CARGPEREWWYVEQYF. CDR3 bases: TGTGCCAGAGGTCCCGAGCGGGAGTGGTGGTACGTCGAGCAGTACTTC.

The chain links TRBV12-3 or TRBV12-4 to TRBJ2-7; no clear D gene. The CDR3 is 15 residues long. Trimming shortened V by 3 bases and J by 0 bases, and 12 bases separated the two germline ends. The CDR3: CASSFITWSSYEQYF. The DNA for the CDR3 is TGTGCCAGCAGTTTCATTACTTGGAGCTCCTACGAGCAGTACTTC.

This clonotype turned up a few times. V gene TRBV18 combines with J gene TRBJ2-6; tentatively, D is TRBD1 (5 bases). The V gene's germline CDR1 is KGHSH and CDR2 LQKENI. Between the trimmed V and J ends, which lost 6 bases and 0 bases, there was a span of 12 bases. The CDR3 is made up of 16 amino acids. The CDR3 DNA is TGTGCCAGCTCTCCTGACAGTGCCTCTGGGGCCAACGTCCTGACTTTC. Protein sequence: CASSPDSASGANVLTF.

This clonotype was picked up one time. The rearrangement uses TRBV4-1 and TRBJ2-7; D ambiguous. The V and J ends lost 4 bases and 3 bases respectively, with 16 bases between them. The germline V gene encodes CDR1 MGHRA and CDR2 YSYEKL. CDR3 size: 15 residues. The CDR3 is CASSPLGVMNYEQYF. The CDR3 bases are TGCGCCAGCAGCCCCCTTGGGGTAATGAACTACGAGCAGTACTTC.

This clonotype was picked up a small number of times. CDR3 DNA: TGTGCCAGCAGCTTACAGCACACCGGGGAGCTGTTTTTT. Translating it yields CASSLQHTGELFF. The V and J genes are TRBV7-9 and TRBJ2-2; unclear D gene. This CDR3 contains 13 residues. V lost 2 bases to trimming and J lost 3 bases, with 4 bases between them. Germline CDR1 SEHNR, CDR2 FQNEAQ (reference sequence).

The table lists this clonotype with a few counts. V is TRBV25-1 and J is TRBJ2-1; D call uncertain. The CDR3 extends over 14 amino acids. Germline lookup yields CDR1 MGHDK and CDR2 SYGVNS. The germline V and J ends were trimmed by 0 bases and 7 bases, with 10 bases remaining between them. The CDR3 coding sequence is TGTGCCAGCAGTGAATATGATAGGGCAAATGAGCAGTTCTTC. It is translated as CASSEYDRANEQFF.

The chain couples TRBV12-3 or TRBV12-4 to TRBJ2-5; 7 nucleotides line up with TRBD1. CDR3 size: 14 residues. V lost 3 bases, J lost 1 base, and 2 bases stayed unmatched. The CDR3 DNA sequence: TGTGCCAGCAGTTTGCACAGGGGCCAAGAGACCCAGTACTTC. It encodes CASSLHRGQETQYF.

As DNA, the CDR3 is TGTGCCAGCTCGCCCAACGGGAGCGGGTACGAGCAGTACTTC. Translated: CASSPNGSGYEQYF. V is TRBV18 and J is TRBJ2-7; D may be TRBD2 (6 bases). The CDR3 is 14 residues long. The V gene's germline CDR1 is KGHSH and CDR2 LQKENI. The V end lost 6 bases, the J end lost 4 bases, and 16 bases lay between the germline ends.

The chain carries TRBV12-3 or TRBV12-4 and TRBJ1-3; D is ambiguous. With 5 bases removed from V and 1 base from J, the gap between germline ends came to 12 bases. This CDR3 has 15 residues. CDR3 bases: TGTGCCAGCAGTCCAAACGGACTTTCTGGAAACACCATATATTTT. This sequence encodes CASSPNGLSGNTIYF.

The rearrangement links TRBV10-1 to TRBJ2-7; D uncertain. The CDR3 spans 14 residues. From germline, CDR1 is WNHNN and CDR2 SYGVQD (reference sequence). V was cut by 3 bases and J by 9 bases, with 18 bases left in between. The chain's CDR3 is CASSDSVRVPGQYF. The CDR3 coding sequence is TGCGCCAGCAGTGACTCCGTTCGGGTTCCAGGGCAGTACTTC.

Notes on this clonotype: A read error may produce the germline difference seen at one junction end. The chain recombines TRBV5-1 with TRBJ2-1; D is perhaps TRBD1 (6 bases). The germline gives CDR1 SGHRS, CDR2 YFSETQ. This CDR3 spans 14 amino acids. The CDR3 region is CTSSFGQSYNEQFF. The CDR3 DNA sequence: TGCACCAGCAGCTTTGGACAGAGCTACAATGAGCAGTTCTTC.

The chain carries TRBV2 and TRBJ2-1; 9 bases map to TRBD2. V lost 6 bases to trimming and J lost 7 bases; unmatched junction nucleotides: 10. The CDR3 length is 15 residues. From germline, CDR1 is SNHLY and CDR2 FYNNEI. The CDR3 DNA reads as TGTGCCAGCAGGCTTACTAGCGGGTCATCAAATGAGCAGTTCTTC. Its protein product is CASRLTSGSSNEQFF.